One and the same sample provided the 3 T cell receptor beta chains below, sequenced in a study of technical replicates of blood from several donors (dated by TCRdb to the late 2010s). Library preparation used the immunoSEQ multiplex PCR assay. Drawn from immuneACCESS, this table holds only the in-frame rearrangements with V and J called that TCRdb kept. Clones are partly lost; checked studies trace under half to an unresolved V gene and leave the rest unexplained. Within this sample are tens of thousands of clones, with 90% of them counted one time only. Clones ranked in the top ten supply 4% to 5% of the sample. Sequencing used PBMCs. All receptors derive from a human donor in good health. Some clones in this sample may be carry-over from other donors' samples.

The chain joins TRBV6-6 to TRBJ2-3; D unresolved. This CDR3 region has 15 residues. Per germline, CDR1 MNHNY and CDR2 SVGAGI (reference sequence). Trimming stripped 7 bases from V and 2 bases from J, with 16 bases between. The CDR3 region has the DNA TGTGCCAGCACCCCCGGTATGCACTACACAGATACGCAGTATTTT. Residues: CASTPGMHYTDTQYF.

This sequence joins TRBV2 and TRBJ1-1; D possibly corresponds to TRBD1 (6 bases). V was cut by 4 bases and J by 10 bases, with 19 bases left in between. The CDR3 spans 14 residues. Germline V gives CDR1 SNHLY, CDR2 FYNNEI. CDR3 protein: CASSGLGQRTGAFF. CDR3 DNA: TGTGCCAGCAGTGGCCTGGGACAACGAACAGGAGCTTTCTTT.

The CDR3 DNA reads TGTGCCAGCAGCTTGCTAGCGGGAGGAGCAGATACGCAGTATTTT. Translating gives CASSLLAGGADTQYF. V gene TRBV7-6 combines with J gene TRBJ2-3, with TRBD2 matching over 11 bases. This CDR3 region has 15 residues. Germline CDR1 is SGHVS and CDR2 is FNYEAQ. V lost 3 bases and J lost 4; bases outside the gene matches: 3.